The clone carrying this T cell receptor (beta chain) was observed once. The antigen remains undetermined. Over 18 months, lack of ophthalmopathy progression marked Graves' hyperthyroidism as stable. Thyroid ultrasound and orbital computed tomography, with clinical symptoms and serum thyroxine and TRAb, informed diagnoses. Authors of the study amplified TCR beta CDR3 regions from RNA transcripts. During a first-round RT-PCR of the TCR CDR3, the HTBI primer set was used. TCRdb itself ran the multiplex PCR reads through MiXCR, one entry per CDR3 protein. Of fewer than 750,000 distinct CDR3 sequences in the sample, just over 45% were seen once. This sample is part of a study of T cells in Graves' hyperthyroidism and ophthalmopathy. General study results and limits: Ophthalmopathy, which appeared later, was predicted by the model a median about 6 months before onset.

The sequenced sample consisted of peripheral blood or thyroid tissue (not recorded which). The TCR originated in a woman aged 18-29 years with Graves' hyperthyroidism.

CDR3 in DNA: TGTGCCAGTAGTCGACAGGGTATTCGGGTAGGTGGGGCCAACGTCCTGACTTTC. Translated: CASSRQGIRVGGANVLTF. The V and J genes are TRBV19 and TRBJ2-6; 7 positions agree with TRBD1. V lost 5 bases to trimming and J lost 3 bases; unmatched junction nucleotides: 13. The CDR3 is 18 residues long. Germline loops: CDR1 LNHDA, CDR2 SQIVND (reference sequence).